These T cell receptor beta chains were read from a single sample in a study of human T cells and chemical hapten exposure. MiXCR, applied by TCRdb to the 5' RACE reads, yields one record per CDR3 protein. The data hold tens of thousands of distinct CDR3 sequences, with less than 20% observed a single time. Source of these receptors: a female donor in good health. CDR3s include the opening cysteine and the closing phenylalanine or tryptophan.

j_call cdr3_length v_call cdr3_aa
TRBJ1-3 17 TRBV2 CASSPAGTADSGNTIYF
TRBJ1-1 13 TRBV18 CASSWDMNTEAFF
TRBJ2-2 16 TRBV5-6 CASSLLVGGKAGELFF
TRBJ2-3 14 TRBV20-1 CSAPTGRNADTQYF
TRBJ2-3 16 TRBV12-3/TRBV12-4 CASSLLGIASTDTQYF
TRBJ2-7 13 TRBV20-1 CSAEGPPAYEQYF
TRBJ2-7 13 TRBV6-5 CASKEGRNYEQYF
TRBJ2-2 16 TRBV19 CASSRSPDRVLGELFF
TRBJ2-7 15 TRBV28 CASSPRQDGNYEQYF
TRBJ2-3 13 TRBV10-1 CASSDSGAGTQYF
TRBJ1-1 15 TRBV6-5 CASSLPGQGSGEAFF
TRBJ1-1 12 TRBV28 CASRYGPQEAFF
TRBJ2-6 16 TRBV11-2 CASSSIRGSGANVLTF
TRBJ2-7 14 TRBV7-2 CASSLDWGAGEQYF
TRBJ2-3 17 TRBV20-1 CSARPPLPGASTDTQYF
TRBJ1-6 16 TRBV28 CASSLFSGSYNSPLHF
TRBJ2-7 16 TRBV24-1 CATSDFSGGPSYEQYF
TRBJ2-1 13 TRBV29-1 CSGKTGAYNEQFF
TRBJ1-1 15 TRBV12-3/TRBV12-4 CASSLEQALNTEAFF
TRBJ1-5 15 TRBV4-1 CASSLRLGADQPQHF
TRBJ2-7 16 TRBV7-2 CASSSGPRTGIYEQYF
TRBJ2-1 14 TRBV20-1 CSAVEFGLTNEQFF
TRBJ2-2 16 TRBV7-2 CASSLNELANTGELFF
TRBJ2-6 17 TRBV19 CASSIMGLTSGANVLTF
TRBJ1-2 14 TRBV7-2 CASSLVPLRDGYTF